The sequence of this T cell receptor beta chain was determined in a study of beta chain features in type 1 diabetes. Study conclusions and caveats: Shorter TCRB CDR3s, moderately but significantly so, were found in Type 1 diabetes patients in all four CD4+ subsets. Researchers reported that naive, central memory and Treg TCRB repertoires appeared more similar in patients than in healthy donors.

The germline CDR1 and CDR2 sequences are SGHRS and YFSETQ. The CDR3 runs to 14 residues. V was clipped by 6 bases and J by 9 bases; unmatched bases: 8. What was sequenced were expressed TCRB transcripts, since all of the isolated RNA had been reverse transcribed. The table came from immunoSEQ multiplex PCR; TCRdb's copy has only in-frame clones and leaves some out. This table has roughly 300,000 clones, roughly 9% appearing once. Regarding this clone: Its target is not known.

Sequencing used central memory CD4+ T cells from blood. The TCR originated in a man aged 30-40 years with type 1 diabetes. The V and J genes are TRBV5-1 and TRBJ1-6; 8 bases match TRBD1. CDR3 DNA sequence: TGCGCCAGCACCGACAGGGGTGGAATTTCACCCCTCCACTTT. It encodes CASTDRGGISPLHF.